This record concerns one TCR beta chain sequence. Its antigen is not known. These data originate in a study of identifying expanded T cells in peripheral blood. The CDR3 spans 14 residues. The V gene lost 4 bases and the J gene lost 8 bases, with 17 bases spanning the gap. CDR1 and CDR2 (germline): LNHDA, SQIVND (reference sequence). During the collection period, no donor immune events like infections were recorded. Study outcomes and limitations: Technical replicates showed around 1.2 changed clones; roughly two weeks about 16.4; four weeks 19.

Measured with immunoSEQ multiplex PCR; TCRdb has only the in-frame clones, and not every one. The data contain over 100,000 clones, around 90% of them singletons. The chain carries TRBV19 and TRBJ1-2; D unresolved. Sequencing was done on a sample of blood. This TCR was recovered from a person aged 18-70 years in good health. Here the CDR3 reads CASSTLAAGWGYTF. The CDR3 DNA sequence: TGTGCCAGTAGTACCCTAGCGGCCGGATGGGGCTACACCTTC.